The TCR beta chain under discussion was sequenced for a study of blood T cell repertoires in COVID-19. The data were produced by immunoSEQ multiplex PCR, yet TCRdb's version contains in-frame clones alone and is incomplete. The sample includes some 200,000 clones, about 88% seen only once; the top ten take around 1.6%. Input material: peripheral blood. The source is a man in his 70s with acute or convalescent COVID-19.

CDR3 bases: TGTGCCTCCCAGATGCAGTACCAAGAGACCCAGTACTTC. Protein sequence: CASQMQYQETQYF. This chain uses TRBV2 with TRBJ2-5; D is unresolved. CDR1 is SNHLY, CDR2 FYNNEI, per germline. The CDR3 length is 13 residues. Trimming stripped 11 bases from V and 0 bases from J, with 13 bases between.